Following are 8 T cell receptor beta chains from one sample sequenced in a study of Tregs in tolerant kidney transplant recipients (dated by TCRdb to about 2019). The library was produced with the immunoSEQ multiplex PCR assay. TCRdb carries this immuneACCESS record with in-frame sequences only. Its versions omit some clonotypes, under half of them owing to an unresolved V gene in the studies checked, with the rest unexplained. Counted in this sample were approximately 100,000 clones; roughly 93% of them appeared once. The ten largest clones take up 0.35% to 0.55% of the sample. The time point label corresponds to: blood sample drawn before combined kidney and bone marrow transplant. The sample here was CD4+ T cells from blood, taken before the transplant. Receptors were obtained from a human donor who received a combined kidney and bone marrow transplant.

V usage is TRBV5-1 and J usage is TRBJ2-7; D not resolved. Trimming removed 6 bases from V and 3 bases from J, with 16 bases in between. CDR3 length equals 14 residues. Germline assignment: CDR1 SGHRS and CDR2 YFSETQ. The CDR3 bases are TGCGCCAGCACCTCCGATCCTGCCGGCTACGAGCAGTACTTC. Amino acid sequence: CASTSDPAGYEQYF.

This clone showed up just a few times. V is TRBV2 and J is TRBJ2-7; no clear D. Trimming pared 4 bases from V and 3 bases from J, leaving 7 bases between. Germline CDR1 and CDR2: SNHLY and FYNNEI. The CDR3 runs 12 residues. In DNA form, the CDR3 reads TGTGCCAGCAGTGTTCTCGGCTACGAGCAGTACTTC. Its protein product is CASSVLGYEQYF.

This chain connects TRBV13 to TRBJ2-6, with 9 bases fitting TRBD2. Germline CDR1 and CDR2: PRHDT and FYEKMQ (reference sequence). Trimming cost V 3 bases and J 0 bases; bases outside gene matches: 3. The CDR3 sequence is 17 residues long. The CDR3 loop is CASSLAGGSSGANVLTF. The CDR3 nucleotides are TGTGCCAGCAGCTTGGCGGGGGGGTCCTCTGGGGCCAACGTCCTGACTTTC.

The gene calls are TRBV5-1 and TRBJ1-1, with D unclear. The CDR3 sequence is 15 residues long. Germline V gene sequence: CDR1 SGHRS, CDR2 YFSETQ. Trimming took off 0 bases at V and 3 bases at J, with 12 bases between the two ends. CDR3 region: CASSLVVGSYTEAFF. The CDR3 bases are TGCGCCAGCAGCTTGGTTGTGGGGAGTTACACTGAAGCTTTCTTT.

The genes are TRBV7-3 and TRBJ2-7; perhaps TRBD1 as D (6 bases). The CDR3 length is 14 residues. The ends were cut back, 2 bases at V and 6 bases at J, with 14 bases in the middle. CDR1 is SGHTA, CDR2 FQGTGA, per germline. The DNA of the CDR3 is TGTGCCAGCAGCTTAGGGCAACAGGGAAGCGAGCAGTACTTC. Translation gives CASSLGQQGSEQYF.

The chain has TRBV11-3 and TRBJ2-5, with D perhaps matching TRBD1 (6 bases). Near its end, the DNA agrees better with TRBJ2-7, so the J call may be wrong. The germline V gene encodes CDR1 SGHNT and CDR2 YENEEA. The CDR3 contains 14 residues. CDR3 nucleotides: TGTGCCAGCAGCCTTCGTACAGGGATCTACGAGCAGTACTTC. Amino acid sequence: CASSLRTGIYEQYF.

The chain carries TRBV6-6 and TRBJ1-2; 8 positions match TRBD1. This CDR3 is built from 13 residues. Germline loops: CDR1 MNHNY, CDR2 SVGAGI (reference sequence). V lost 7 bases and J lost 7; bases outside the gene matches: 8. CDR3 in DNA: TGTGCCAGCACATATACAGGGGGTAGTGGCTACACCTTC. This codes for CASTYTGGSGYTF.

The V call is TRBV19, the J call TRBJ1-1; 8 bases fit TRBD1. The CDR3 spans 15 residues. Germline V gene sequence: CDR1 LNHDA, CDR2 SQIVND (reference sequence). Losses at the gene ends were 8 bases for V and 6 bases for J; bases not matched to a gene: 14. The CDR3 spells CASAKTRGTGSEAFF. DNA of the CDR3: TGTGCCAGTGCAAAGACTCGAGGGACAGGTTCTGAAGCTTTCTTT. Full variable domain (outside the CDR3, taken from reference TRBV19 and TRBJ1-1): DGGITQSPKYLFRKEGQNVTLSCEQNLNHDAMYWYRQDPGQGLRLIYYSQIVNDFQKGDIAEGYSVSREKKESFPLTVTSAQKNPTAFYLCASAKTRGTGSEAFFGQGTRLTVV.